Sequencing of this T cell receptor beta chain was carried out in a study of T cell responses to AZD1222 COVID-19 vaccine. General study points: There were repertoire samples only from the period after the peak T cell response.

TCRdb's table, derived via immunoSEQ multiplex PCR, lists solely in-frame clones and lacks some. The table lists 100,000 to 150,000 clones, roughly 88% of them singletons, with approximately 4.5% in the top ten. V lost 1 base to trimming and J lost 2 bases, with 11 bases between them. The V gene's germline CDR1 is SEHNR and CDR2 FQNEAQ (reference sequence). This CDR3 has 15 amino acids. Turning to this clone: Its matching antigen is unknown.

This TCR was sampled from an adult in good health. This specimen was peripheral blood, taken on day 0 of MenACWY control vaccination. The rearrangement links TRBV7-9 to TRBJ2-5; D gene unclear. The CDR3 protein is CASSLVGSKQETQYF. The CDR3 DNA sequence: TGTGCCAGCAGCTTAGTGGGCAGCAAGCAAGAGACCCAGTACTTC. The full variable domain, its missing parts supplied by reference TRBV7-9 and TRBJ2-5, is DTGVSQNPRHKITKRGQNVTFRCDPISEHNRLYWYRQTLGQGPEFLTYFQNEAQLEKSRLLSDRFSAERPKGSFSTLEIQRTEQGDSAMYLCASSLVGSKQETQYFGPGTRLLVL.